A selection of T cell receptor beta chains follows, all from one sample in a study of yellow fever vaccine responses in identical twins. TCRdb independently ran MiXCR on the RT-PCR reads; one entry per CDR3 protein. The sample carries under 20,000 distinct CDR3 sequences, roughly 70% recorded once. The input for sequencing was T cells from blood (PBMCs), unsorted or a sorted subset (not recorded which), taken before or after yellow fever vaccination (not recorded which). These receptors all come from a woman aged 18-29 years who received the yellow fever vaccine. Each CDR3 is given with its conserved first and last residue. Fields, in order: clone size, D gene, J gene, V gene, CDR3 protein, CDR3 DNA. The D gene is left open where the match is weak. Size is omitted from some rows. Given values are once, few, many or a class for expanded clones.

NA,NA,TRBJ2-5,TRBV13,CASTRFGTAEQETQYF,TGTGCCAGCACCAGATTCGGCACGGCGGAACAAGAGACCCAGTACTTC
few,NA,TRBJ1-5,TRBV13,CASSLGDRQPQHF,TGTGCCAGCAGCTTAGGGGACCGACAGCCCCAGCATTTT
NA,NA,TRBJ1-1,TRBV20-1,CSARGGGSMNTEAFF,TGCAGTGCTAGAGGGGGAGGATCTATGAACACTGAAGCTTTCTTT
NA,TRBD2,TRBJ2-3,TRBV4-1,CASSQGPGGATDTQYF,TGCGCCAGCAGCCAAGGGCCGGGGGGAGCCACAGATACGCAGTATTTT
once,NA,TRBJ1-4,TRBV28,CASSLRANEKLFF,TGTGCCAGCAGTTTAAGGGCTAATGAAAAACTGTTTTTT
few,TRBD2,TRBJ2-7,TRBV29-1,CSVRLADLYEQYF,TGCAGCGTGCGACTAGCGGATCTCTACGAGCAGTACTTC
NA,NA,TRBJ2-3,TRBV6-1,CASSPGQDGDTQYF,TGTGCCAGCAGTCCCGGACAAGATGGGGATACGCAGTATTTT
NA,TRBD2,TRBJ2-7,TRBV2,CASISGRGAGEQYF,TGTGCCAGCATCTCCGGGAGGGGGGCGGGCGAGCAGTACTTC
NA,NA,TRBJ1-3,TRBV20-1,CSARADRGSGNTIYF,TGCAGTGCTAGAGCCGATCGGGGCTCTGGAAACACCATATATTTT
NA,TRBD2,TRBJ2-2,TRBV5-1,CASSILAENTGELFF,TGCGCCAGCAGCATACTAGCGGAAAACACCGGGGAGCTGTTTTTT
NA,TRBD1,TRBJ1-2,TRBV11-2,CASSYPPGQGYGYTF,TGTGCCAGCAGCTACCCGCCGGGACAGGGATATGGCTACACCTTC
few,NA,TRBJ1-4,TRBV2,CASSWDLGEKLFF,TGTGCCAGCAGCTGGGACCTTGGGGAAAAACTGTTTTTT
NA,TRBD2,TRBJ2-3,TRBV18,CASSPGLAGITDTQYF,TGTGCCAGCTCACCCGGACTAGCGGGGATCACAGATACGCAGTATTTT
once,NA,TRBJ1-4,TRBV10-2,CASTERGEKLFF,TGCGCCAGCACCGAAAGGGGTGAAAAACTGTTTTTT
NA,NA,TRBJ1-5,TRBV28,CASSLRVSQSNQPQHF,TGTGCCAGCAGTTTAAGGGTCAGTCAAAGCAATCAGCCCCAGCATTTT
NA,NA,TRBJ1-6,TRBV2,CASSDGLTSPLHF,TGTGCCAGCAGTGATGGACTTACTTCACCCCTCCACTTT
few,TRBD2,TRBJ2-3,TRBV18,CASSPLAGETDTQYF,TGTGCCAGCTCACCACTAGCGGGGGAGACAGATACGCAGTATTTT
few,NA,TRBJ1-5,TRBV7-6,CASSLESRPSQPQHF,TGTGCCAGCAGCTTAGAGTCCCGGCCTAGCCAGCCCCAGCATTTT
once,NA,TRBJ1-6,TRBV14,CASSPRVPDGSPLHF,TGTGCCAGCAGCCCGCGCGTCCCTGATGGCTCACCCCTCCACTTT
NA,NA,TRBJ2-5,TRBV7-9,CASSLAADYQETQYF,TGTGCCAGCAGCTTAGCGGCGGATTACCAAGAGACCCAGTACTTC
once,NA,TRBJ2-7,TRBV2,CASGHSYEQYF,TGTGCCTCCGGCCACTCCTACGAGCAGTACTTC
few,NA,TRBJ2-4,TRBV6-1,CASSVQGSLYF,TGTGCCAGCAGTGTTCAGGGGTCCCTGTACTTC
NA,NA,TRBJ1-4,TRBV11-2,CASTLTGGEKLFF,TGTGCCAGCACCCTAACAGGAGGTGAAAAACTGTTTTTT
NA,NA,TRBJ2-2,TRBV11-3,CASSLVSNTGELFF,TGTGCCAGCAGCTTAGTGTCCAACACCGGGGAGCTGTTTTTT
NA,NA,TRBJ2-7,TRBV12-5,CASGLVYLQGFAYEQYF,TGTGCTAGTGGTTTGGTATATCTTCAGGGGTTCGCCTACGAGCAGTACTTC
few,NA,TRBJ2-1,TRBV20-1,CSARPLPVSVNEQFF,TGCAGTGCTAGACCACTCCCCGTTAGCGTCAATGAGCAGTTCTTC
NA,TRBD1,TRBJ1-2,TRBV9,CASSGTGSKASTDGYTF,TGTGCCAGCAGTGGGACAGGAAGCAAGGCCTCTACCGATGGCTACACCTTC
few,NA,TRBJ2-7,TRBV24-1,CATSDSPKDEQYF,TGTGCCACCAGTGACTCCCCGAAGGATGAGCAGTACTTC
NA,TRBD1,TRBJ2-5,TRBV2,CASKDREGETQYF,TGTGCCAGCAAGGACAGGGAAGGGGAGACCCAGTACTTC
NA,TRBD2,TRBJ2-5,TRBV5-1,CASTPGGPYQETQYF,TGCGCCAGCACCCCGGGAGGGCCCTACCAAGAGACCCAGTACTTC
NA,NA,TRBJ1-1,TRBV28,CASSSMNTEAFF,TGTGCCAGCAGTTCAATGAACACTGAAGCTTTCTTT
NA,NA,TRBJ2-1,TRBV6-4,CASSGGRSGEQFF,TGTGCCAGCAGTGGAGGGAGGTCCGGTGAGCAGTTCTTC
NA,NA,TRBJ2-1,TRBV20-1,CSARGGPSYNEQFF,TGCAGTGCTAGAGGGGGCCCCTCCTACAATGAGCAGTTCTTC
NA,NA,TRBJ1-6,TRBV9,CASSVLDSYNSPLHF,TGTGCCAGCAGCGTATTAGACTCCTATAATTCACCCCTCCACTTT
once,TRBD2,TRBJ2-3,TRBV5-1,CASSDGLAGATQYF,TGCGCCAGCAGCGACGGACTAGCGGGAGCTACGCAGTATTTT
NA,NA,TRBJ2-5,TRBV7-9,CASSLEGTAETQYF,TGTGCCAGCAGCTTAGAGGGAACAGCAGAGACCCAGTACTTC
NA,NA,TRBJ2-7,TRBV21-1,CASSKGAGGGPYEQYF,TGTGCCAGCAGCAAAGGGGCTGGAGGGGGACCATACGAGCAGTACTTC
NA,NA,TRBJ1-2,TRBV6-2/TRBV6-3,CASSYVAGPANYGYTF,TGTGCCAGCAGTTACGTCGCGGGACCGGCTAACTATGGCTACACCTTC
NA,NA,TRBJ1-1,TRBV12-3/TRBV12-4,CASSLQGAGVTFF,TGTGCCAGCAGTCTACAGGGTGCCGGGGTAACTTTCTTT
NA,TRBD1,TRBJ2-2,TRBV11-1,CASINDRVTGELFF,TGTGCCAGCATCAATGACAGGGTAACCGGGGAGCTGTTTTTT
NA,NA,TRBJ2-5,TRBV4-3,CASSQGPGETQYF,TGCGCCAGCAGCCAAGGTCCCGGGGAGACCCAGTACTTC
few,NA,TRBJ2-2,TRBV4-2,CASSQEGGNTGELFF,TGTGCCAGCAGCCAAGAAGGGGGGAACACCGGGGAGCTGTTTTTT
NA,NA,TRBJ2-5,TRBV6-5,CASSYWAGYQETQYF,TGTGCCAGCAGTTACTGGGCGGGATACCAAGAGACCCAGTACTTC
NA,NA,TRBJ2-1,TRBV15,CATSAYNEQFF,TGTGCCACCAGCGCATACAATGAGCAGTTCTTC
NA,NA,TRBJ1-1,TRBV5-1,CASSLIPLDSEAFF,TGCGCCAGCAGCTTGATACCCCTCGACAGCGAAGCTTTCTTT
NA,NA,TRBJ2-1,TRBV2,CASSAGGVYGNEQFF,TGTGCCAGCAGTGCCGGGGGAGTGTATGGCAATGAGCAGTTCTTC
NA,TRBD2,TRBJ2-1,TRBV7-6,CASSWSSGIYNEQFF,TGTGCCAGCAGCTGGTCTAGCGGCATTTACAATGAGCAGTTCTTC
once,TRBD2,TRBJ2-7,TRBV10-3,CAISSGRDYEQYF,TGTGCCATCAGTAGCGGGAGGGACTACGAGCAGTACTTC
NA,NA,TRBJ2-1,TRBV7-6,CASGLNYNEQFF,TGTGCCAGCGGACTCAATTACAATGAGCAGTTCTTC
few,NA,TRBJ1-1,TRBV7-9,CASSHVNTEAFF,TGTGCCAGCAGCCATGTGAACACTGAAGCTTTCTTT
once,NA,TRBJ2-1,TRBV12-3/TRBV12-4,CASSLINEQFF,TGTGCCAGCAGTTTGATTAATGAGCAGTTCTTC
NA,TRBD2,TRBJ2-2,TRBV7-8,CASSWTSGTGELFF,TGTGCCAGCAGTTGGACTAGCGGGACCGGGGAGCTGTTTTTT
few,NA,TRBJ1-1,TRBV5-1,CASSMTASTEAFF,TGCGCCAGCAGCATGACAGCCAGCACTGAAGCTTTCTTT